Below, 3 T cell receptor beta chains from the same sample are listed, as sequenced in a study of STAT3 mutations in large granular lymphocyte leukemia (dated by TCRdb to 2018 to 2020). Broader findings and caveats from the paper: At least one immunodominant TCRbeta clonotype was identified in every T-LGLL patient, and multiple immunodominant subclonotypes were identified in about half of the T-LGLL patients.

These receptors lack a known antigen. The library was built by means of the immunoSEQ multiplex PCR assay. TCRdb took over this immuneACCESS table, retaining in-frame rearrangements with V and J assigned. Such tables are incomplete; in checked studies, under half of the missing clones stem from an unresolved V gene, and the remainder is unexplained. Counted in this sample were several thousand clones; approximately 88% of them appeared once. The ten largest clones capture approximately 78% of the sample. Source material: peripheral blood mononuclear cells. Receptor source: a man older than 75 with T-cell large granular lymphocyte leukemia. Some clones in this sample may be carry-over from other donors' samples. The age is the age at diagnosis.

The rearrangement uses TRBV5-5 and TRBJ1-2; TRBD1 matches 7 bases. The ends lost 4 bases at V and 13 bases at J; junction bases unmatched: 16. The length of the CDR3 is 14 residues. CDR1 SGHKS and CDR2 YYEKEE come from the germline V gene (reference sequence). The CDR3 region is CASSSSAWDSPSTF. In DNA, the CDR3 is TGTGCCAGCAGCAGCAGCGCTTGGGACAGCCCAAGCACCTTC.

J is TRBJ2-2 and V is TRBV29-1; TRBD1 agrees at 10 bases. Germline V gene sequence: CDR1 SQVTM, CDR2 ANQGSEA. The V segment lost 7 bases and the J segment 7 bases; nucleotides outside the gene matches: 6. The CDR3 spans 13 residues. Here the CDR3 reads CSADRGPGGELFF. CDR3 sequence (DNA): TGCAGCGCCGACAGGGGGCCGGGCGGGGAGCTGTTTTTT.

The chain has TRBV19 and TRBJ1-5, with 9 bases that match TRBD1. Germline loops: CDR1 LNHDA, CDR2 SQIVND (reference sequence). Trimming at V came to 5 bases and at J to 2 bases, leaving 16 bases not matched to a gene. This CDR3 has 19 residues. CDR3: CASSAGTGLLIGGNQPQHF. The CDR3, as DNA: TGTGCCAGTAGTGCCGGGACAGGGTTACTTATTGGCGGCAATCAGCCCCAGCATTTT. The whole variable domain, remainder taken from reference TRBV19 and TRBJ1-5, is DGGITQSPKYLFRKEGQNVTLSCEQNLNHDAMYWYRQDPGQGLRLIYYSQIVNDFQKGDIAEGYSVSREKKESFPLTVTSAQKNPTAFYLCASSAGTGLLIGGNQPQHFGDGTRLSIL.